The T cell receptor beta chain under discussion was sequenced for a study of T cells in Graves' hyperthyroidism and ophthalmopathy. RNA transcripts yielded amplified TCR beta CDR3 regions. In the first-round RT-PCR of the TCR CDR3, the HTBI primer set was used. TCRdb independently ran MiXCR on the multiplex PCR reads; one entry per CDR3 protein. The data hold around 200,000 distinct CDR3 sequences, with around 17% observed a single time. CDR3 length equals 16 residues. Germline-derived CDR1 and CDR2 are MNHEY and SVGEGT. Trimming removed 0 bases at V and 2 bases at J, with 8 bases between. The sample comprised blood. The receptor comes from a man aged 40-49 years with Graves' hyperthyroidism. V and J are TRBV6-2 or TRBV6-3 and TRBJ2-6; maybe TRBD1 (5 bases). DNA for the CDR3: TGTGCCAGCAGTTACTCACGCAGGGCTGGGGCCAACGTCCTGACTTTC. It translates to CASSYSRRAGANVLTF.